One sample yielded the 22 T cell receptor beta chains listed below, sequenced in a study of T-cell memory formation after mild COVID-19. TCRdb reanalysed the 5' RACE reads using MiXCR and keeps one entry per CDR3 protein. The sample lists more than 250,000 distinct CDR3 sequences; approximately 18% were seen once. Input material: PBMCs or a T cell subset sorted from them (not recorded which). The source is a man aged 18-30 years who had mild COVID-19 (a few samples of this study predate the infection). Cell type and time point are not known.

This clonotype appeared a few times. The genes are TRBV6-6 and TRBJ1-4; a possible D gene is TRBD1 (5 bases). In germline, CDR1 is MNHNY, CDR2 SVGAGI (reference sequence). The CDR3 runs to 12 residues. V was cut by 7 bases and J by 8 bases, with 11 bases left in between. As DNA, the CDR3 is TGTGCCAGCAACGACGAGGGGGAAAAACTGTTTTTT. This codes for CASNDEGEKLFF.

The chain couples TRBV20-1 to TRBJ1-3; TRBD1 might be the D (5 bases). The CDR3 is 13 amino acids. CDR1 is DFQATT, CDR2 SNEGSKA, per germline (reference sequence). V was shortened by 3 bases and J by 2 bases, with 8 bases between the two germline ends. The CDR3: CSARGTAGNTIYF. As DNA, the CDR3 is TGCAGTGCTAGGGGGACCGCTGGAAACACCATATATTTT.

The V call is TRBV5-1, the J call TRBJ1-3; 8 bases match TRBD1. The V and J ends lost 4 bases and 7 bases, in that order; junction bases with no gene match: 10. Germline assignment: CDR1 SGHRS and CDR2 YFSETQ. The CDR3 totals 15 residues. The CDR3 spells CASSTGTGVGNTIYF. Here the CDR3 DNA reads TGCGCCAGCAGCACCGGGACAGGCGTCGGGAACACCATATATTTT. The full variable domain, with the rest looked up from reference TRBV5-1 and TRBJ1-3, is KAGVTQTPRYLIKTRGQQVTLSCSPISGHRSVSWYQQTPGQGLQFLFEYFSETQRNKGNFPGRFSGRQFSNSRSEMNVSTLELGDSALYLCASSTGTGVGNTIYFGEGSWLTVV.

Only a few counts were recorded for this clonotype. This sequence joins TRBV2 and TRBJ1-1; 7 positions agree with TRBD1. V shed 2 bases, J shed 6 bases, and the junction held 6 bases outside the gene matches. From germline, CDR1 is SNHLY and CDR2 FYNNEI. The CDR3 covers 14 residues. The DNA for the CDR3 is TGTGCCAGCAGTGAAACAGGGGTCGTCGCTGAAGCTTTCTTT. Residues: CASSETGVVAEAFF.

This clonotype was observed a handful of times. V gene TRBV6-5 combines with J gene TRBJ2-5; no clear D gene. Per germline, CDR1 MNHEY and CDR2 SVGAGI. Trimming took off 6 bases at V and 3 bases at J, with 17 bases between the two ends. CDR3 length equals 15 residues. The CDR3 protein is CASSQGKGWEETQYF. For the CDR3, the DNA is TGTGCCAGCAGCCAAGGGAAGGGATGGGAAGAGACCCAGTACTTC.

This clonotype occurred a few times. This chain links TRBV5-1 with TRBJ1-1, with D tentatively TRBD1 (5 bases). V was shortened by 4 bases and J by 1 base, with 11 bases between the two germline ends. The CDR3 totals 14 residues. From germline, CDR1 is SGHRS and CDR2 YFSETQ. CDR3 protein: CASSLPGPNTEAFF. Here the CDR3 DNA reads TGCGCCAGCAGCCTCCCGGGACCGAACACTGAAGCTTTCTTT. The whole variable domain, remainder taken from reference TRBV5-1 and TRBJ1-1, is KAGVTQTPRYLIKTRGQQVTLSCSPISGHRSVSWYQQTPGQGLQFLFEYFSETQRNKGNFPGRFSGRQFSNSRSEMNVSTLELGDSALYLCASSLPGPNTEAFFGQGTRLTVV.

This clonotype showed up just a few times. The chain uses TRBV7-2 and TRBJ1-5; D is ambiguous. The germline V gene encodes CDR1 SGHTA and CDR2 FQGNSA. V dropped 2 bases and J dropped 4 bases, with 12 bases sitting between them. CDR3 size: 15 residues. The CDR3 reads CASSLFAVPNQPQHF. In DNA, the CDR3 is TGTGCCAGCAGCTTATTCGCAGTACCTAATCAGCCCCAGCATTTT.

J is TRBJ2-2 and V is TRBV7-9; D is undetermined. This CDR3 is built from 14 residues. Looked up from germline, CDR1 is SEHNR and CDR2 is FQNEAQ (reference sequence). Trimming took 3 bases from V and 3 from J, leaving 8 bases between them. This CDR3 is CASSLNPHTGELFF. Written as DNA, the CDR3 is TGTGCCAGCAGCTTGAACCCCCACACCGGGGAGCTGTTTTTT. Combining the CDR3 with reference TRBV7-9 and TRBJ2-2 gives the whole variable domain DTGVSQNPRHKITKRGQNVTFRCDPISEHNRLYWYRQTLGQGPEFLTYFQNEAQLEKSRLLSDRFSAERPKGSFSTLEIQRTEQGDSAMYLCASSLNPHTGELFFGEGSRLTVL.

This chain uses TRBV30 with TRBJ2-7; 10 bases map to TRBD1. This CDR3 is built from 13 residues. Germline lookup yields CDR1 GTSNPN and CDR2 SVGIG (reference sequence). The V gene end was trimmed by 7 bases and the J gene end by 6 bases; junction bases not matched to a gene: 9. This chain's CDR3 is CASRTGGTLEQYF. As DNA, the CDR3 is TGTGCCTCGAGGACAGGGGGAACGCTCGAGCAGTACTTC.

This rearrangement joins TRBV2 to TRBJ1-3, with D unclear. The CDR3 is made up of 15 amino acids. With 9 bases removed from V and 2 bases from J, the gap between germline ends came to 17 bases. The V gene's germline CDR1 is SNHLY and CDR2 FYNNEI. CDR3 bases: TGTGCCAGTCGAAAAATGATAGGCACTGGAAACACCATATATTTT. Its translation is CASRKMIGTGNTIYF. The full variable domain, in which reference TRBV2 and TRBJ1-3 provide the parts outside the CDR3, is EPEVTQTPSHQVTQMGQEVILRCVPISNHLYFYWYRQILGQKVEFLVSFYNNEISEKSEIFDDQFSVERPDGSNFTLKIRSTKLEDSAMYFCASRKMIGTGNTIYFGEGSWLTVV.

This clonotype was detected many times. The rearrangement joins TRBV5-6 to TRBJ2-1, with D perhaps matching TRBD1 or TRBD2 (6 bases each). The CDR3 runs to 14 residues. From germline, CDR1 is SGHDT and CDR2 YYEEEE. V was clipped by 5 bases and J by 2 bases, with 11 bases between them. The CDR3 spells CASSKGGPYNEQFF. CDR3 DNA: TGTGCCAGCAGTAAGGGGGGCCCCTACAATGAGCAGTTCTTC. Based on the CDR3 plus reference TRBV5-6 and TRBJ2-1, the full variable domain is DAGVTQSPTHLIKTRGQQVTLRCSPKSGHDTVSWYQQALGQGPQFIFQYYEEEERQRGNFPDRFSGHQFPNYSSELNVNALLLGDSALYLCASSKGGPYNEQFFGPGTRLTVL.

This clonotype was detected many times. In nucleotides, the CDR3 is TGCGCCAGCAGCCAAGTGGGCAGCCCAACGAACACCGGGGAGCTGTTTTTT. It yields the protein CASSQVGSPTNTGELFF. V is TRBV4-3 and J is TRBJ2-2; no definite D call. The CDR3 consists of 17 residues. The germline gives CDR1 LGHNA, CDR2 YSLEER. Trimming pared 1 base from V and 0 bases from J, leaving 12 bases between.

This clonotype was detected a few times. J is TRBJ2-4 and V is TRBV2; D gene ambiguous. The V gene lost 2 bases and the J gene lost 0 bases, with 8 bases spanning the gap. The CDR3 is 15 amino acids. Germline loops: CDR1 SNHLY, CDR2 FYNNEI. The chain's CDR3 is CASSESSLAKNIQYF. CDR3 nucleotides: TGTGCCAGCAGTGAATCCTCCTTAGCCAAAAACATTCAGTACTTC.

This sequence joins TRBV27 and TRBJ2-3; D perhaps matches TRBD1 (5 bases). Trimming took off 8 bases at V and 4 bases at J, with 13 bases between the two ends. The CDR3 totals 13 residues. Germline CDR1 and CDR2: MNHEY and SMNVEV (reference sequence). The CDR3 protein is CASFPGNADTQYF. DNA for the CDR3: TGTGCCAGCTTTCCAGGGAACGCAGATACGCAGTATTTT.

This clonotype has only a few counts. The gene calls are TRBV2 and TRBJ2-7, with D possibly matching TRBD1 (6 bases). CDR1 is SNHLY and CDR2 is FYNNEI in the germline V gene. V was trimmed by 1 base and J by 2 bases, leaving 12 bases between them. The CDR3 sequence is 15 residues long. CDR3 region: CASSEVRDMTYEQYF. CDR3 in DNA: TGTGCCAGCAGTGAAGTCCGGGACATGACCTACGAGCAGTACTTC. Based on the CDR3 plus reference TRBV2 and TRBJ2-7, the full variable domain is EPEVTQTPSHQVTQMGQEVILRCVPISNHLYFYWYRQILGQKVEFLVSFYNNEISEKSEIFDDQFSVERPDGSNFTLKIRSTKLEDSAMYFCASSEVRDMTYEQYFGPGTRLTVT.

This rearrangement joins TRBV29-1 to TRBJ2-3; 11 bases map to TRBD2. Germline loops: CDR1 SQVTM, CDR2 ANQGSEA. The CDR3 covers 15 residues. The J segment lost 5 bases and the V segment lost 7 bases, leaving 11 bases of the junction unmatched. The CDR3 sequence: CSATYSGGAGDTQYF. CDR3 sequence (DNA): TGCAGCGCTACCTATAGCGGGGGGGCCGGAGATACGCAGTATTTT.

This clonotype has only a few counts. This chain connects TRBV12-3 or TRBV12-4 to TRBJ1-2, with D maybe TRBD1 (5 bases). V was shortened by 1 base and J by 8 bases, with 14 bases between the two germline ends. There are 14 residues in the CDR3. CDR3 loop: CASSLGAGRGGYTF. The CDR3 bases are TGTGCCAGCAGTTTAGGGGCAGGGAGAGGGGGCTACACCTTC.

The V gene is TRBV3-1, the J gene TRBJ1-6; D is unresolved. The V gene's germline CDR1 is LGHDT and CDR2 YNNKEL (reference sequence). The V end lost 1 base, the J end lost 11 bases, and 9 bases lay between the germline ends. The CDR3 sequence is 13 residues long. In nucleotides, the CDR3 is TGTGCCAGCAGCCAAGGACCTGAGGCACCCCTCCACTTT. As protein: CASSQGPEAPLHF.

V usage is TRBV4-1 and J usage is TRBJ1-1; D call uncertain. This CDR3 has 15 residues. V lost 4 bases and J lost 0, with 12 bases in between. CDR1 is MGHRA, CDR2 YSYEKL, per germline. The CDR3 reads CASSPVKLMNTEAFF. The CDR3 nucleotides are TGCGCCAGCAGCCCCGTGAAGCTCATGAACACTGAAGCTTTCTTT.

This clonotype was picked up one time. The CDR3 loop is CASSFRVGAEAFF. CDR3 sequence (DNA): TGTGCCAGCAGCTTTAGGGTAGGGGCTGAAGCTTTCTTT. The rearrangement links TRBV7-9 to TRBJ1-1; maybe TRBD1 (5 bases). The CDR3 length is 13 residues. V shed 3 bases and J shed 6 bases, with 11 bases lying between them. Germline V gene lookup returns CDR1 SEHNR and CDR2 FQNEAQ (reference sequence).

This clonotype was recorded a few times. The chain combines TRBV7-8 with TRBJ2-3; 9 bases agree with TRBD2. Germline CDR1 is SGHVS and CDR2 is FQNEAQ. The CDR3 totals 15 residues. Trimming cost V 5 bases and J 4 bases; bases outside gene matches: 7. DNA for the CDR3: TGTGCCAGCAGCCGGGGTTGGACTAGCGCAGATACGCAGTATTTT. The encoded protein is CASSRGWTSADTQYF.

The rearrangement links TRBV12-3 or TRBV12-4 to TRBJ2-3; the match to TRBD1 covers 11 bases. The length of the CDR3 is 15 residues. Germline trimming cut 7 bases from V and 6 bases from J; bases unmatched to any gene: 9. The CDR3 DNA reads TGTGCCAGCACTCTCGGGACAGGGGGGTTTGATACGCAGTATTTT. This translates into CASTLGTGGFDTQYF.